The clone carrying this T cell receptor (beta chain) occurred a few times. This specimen comes from a study of blood T cell repertoires in COVID-19. Trimming removed 0 bases from V and 2 bases from J, with 14 bases in between. This CDR3 spans 16 amino acids. Germline assignment: CDR1 SGHRS and CDR2 YFSETQ. Original processing methods: By means of reference gene primer amplification, nucleated cell counts were estimated. The method was immunoSEQ multiplex PCR; TCRdb's version includes in-frame clones alone and lacks a portion of them. The DNA gave D and trimming, while V, J and clone size come from that table. The repertoire holds around 100,000 clones, with around 86% as singletons.

Sequencing input: peripheral blood. This receptor was identified in a man in his sixties with COVID-19, enrolled during active disease. The V gene is TRBV5-1, the J gene TRBJ1-2; D perhaps matches TRBD1 (5 bases). The CDR3 DNA reads TGCGCCAGCAGCTTGGGGGTAGACAGTCTGAACTATGGCTACACCTTC. Translation: CASSLGVDSLNYGYTF.